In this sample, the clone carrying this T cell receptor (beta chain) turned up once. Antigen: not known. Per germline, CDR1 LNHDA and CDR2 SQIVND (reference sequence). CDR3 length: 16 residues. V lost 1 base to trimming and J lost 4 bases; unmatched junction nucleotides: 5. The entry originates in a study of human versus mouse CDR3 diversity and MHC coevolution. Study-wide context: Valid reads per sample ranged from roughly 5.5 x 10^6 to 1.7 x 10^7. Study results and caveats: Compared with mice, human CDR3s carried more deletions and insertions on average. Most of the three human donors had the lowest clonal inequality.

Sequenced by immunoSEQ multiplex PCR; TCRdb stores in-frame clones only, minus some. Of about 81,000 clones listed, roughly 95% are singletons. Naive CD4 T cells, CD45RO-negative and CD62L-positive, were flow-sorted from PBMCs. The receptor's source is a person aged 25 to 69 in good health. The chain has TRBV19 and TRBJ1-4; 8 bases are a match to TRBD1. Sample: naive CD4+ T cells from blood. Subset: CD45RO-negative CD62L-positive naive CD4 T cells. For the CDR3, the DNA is TGTGCCAGTAGTATAGGAGGGACAGGACTTAATGAAAAACTGTTTTTT. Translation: CASSIGGTGLNEKLFF.